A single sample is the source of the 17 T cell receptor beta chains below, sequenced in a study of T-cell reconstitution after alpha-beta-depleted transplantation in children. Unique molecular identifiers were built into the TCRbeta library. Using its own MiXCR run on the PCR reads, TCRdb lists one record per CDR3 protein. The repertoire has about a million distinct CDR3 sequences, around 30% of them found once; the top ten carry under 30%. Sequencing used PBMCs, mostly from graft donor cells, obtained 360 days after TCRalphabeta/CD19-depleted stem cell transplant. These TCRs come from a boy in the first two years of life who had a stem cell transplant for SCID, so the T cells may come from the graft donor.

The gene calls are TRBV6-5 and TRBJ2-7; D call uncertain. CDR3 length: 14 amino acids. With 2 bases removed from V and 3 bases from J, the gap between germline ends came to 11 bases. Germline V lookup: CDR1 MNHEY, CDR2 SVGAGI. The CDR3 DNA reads TGTGCCAGCAGTTACGGAACATCGTTCTACGAGCAGTACTTC. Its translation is CASSYGTSFYEQYF.

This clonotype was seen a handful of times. The CDR3 nucleotides are TGTGCCAGCTCACAGATAAGCAGGGACACTGAAGCTTTCTTT. Its protein is CASSQISRDTEAFF. V and J are TRBV18 and TRBJ1-1; a weak D match, TRBD1 (5 bases). The CDR3 loop spans 14 amino acids. V lost 4 bases to trimming and J lost 3 bases, with 12 bases between them. CDR1 and CDR2 from the germline V gene are KGHSH and LQKENI.

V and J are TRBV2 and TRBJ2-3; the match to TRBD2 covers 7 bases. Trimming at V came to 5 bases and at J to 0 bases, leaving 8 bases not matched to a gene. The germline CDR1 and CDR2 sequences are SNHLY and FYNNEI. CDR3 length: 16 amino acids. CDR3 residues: CASSFFSGSSTDTQYF. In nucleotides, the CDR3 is TGTGCCAGCAGTTTCTTTAGCGGGTCGAGCACAGATACGCAGTATTTT. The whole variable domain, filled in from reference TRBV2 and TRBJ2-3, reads EPEVTQTPSHQVTQMGQEVILRCVPISNHLYFYWYRQILGQKVEFLVSFYNNEISEKSEIFDDQFSVERPDGSNFTLKIRSTKLEDSAMYFCASSFFSGSSTDTQYFGPGTRLTVL.

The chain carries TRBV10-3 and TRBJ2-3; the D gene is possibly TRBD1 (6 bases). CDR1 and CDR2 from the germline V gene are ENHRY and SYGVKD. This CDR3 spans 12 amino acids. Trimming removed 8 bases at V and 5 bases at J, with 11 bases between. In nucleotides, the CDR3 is TGTGCCATCGGACAGACGGGAGATACGCAGTATTTT. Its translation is CAIGQTGDTQYF.

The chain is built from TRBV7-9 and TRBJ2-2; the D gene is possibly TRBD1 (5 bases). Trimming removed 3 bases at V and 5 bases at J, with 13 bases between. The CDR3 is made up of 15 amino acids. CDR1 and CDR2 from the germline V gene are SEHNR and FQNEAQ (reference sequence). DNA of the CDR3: TGTGCCAGCAGCTTCCCGATAGGGGTAACCGGGGAGCTGTTTTTT. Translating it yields CASSFPIGVTGELFF.

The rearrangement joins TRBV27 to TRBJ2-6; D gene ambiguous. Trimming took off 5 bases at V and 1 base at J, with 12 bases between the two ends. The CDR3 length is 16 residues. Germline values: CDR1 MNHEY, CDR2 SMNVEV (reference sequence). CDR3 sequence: CASSPKGNSGANVLTF. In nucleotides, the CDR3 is TGTGCCAGCAGTCCAAAAGGAAATTCTGGGGCCAACGTCCTGACTTTC. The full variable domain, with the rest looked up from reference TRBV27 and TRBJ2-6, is EAQVTQNPRYLITVTGKKLTVTCSQNMNHEYMSWYRQDPGLGLRQIYYSMNVEVTDKGDVPEGYKVSRKEKRNFPLILESPSPNQTSLYFCASSPKGNSGANVLTFGAGSRLTVL.

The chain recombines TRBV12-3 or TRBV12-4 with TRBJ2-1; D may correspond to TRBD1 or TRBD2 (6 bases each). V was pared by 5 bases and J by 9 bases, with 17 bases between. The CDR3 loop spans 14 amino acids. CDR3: CASSPRGRRGEQFF. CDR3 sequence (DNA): TGTGCCAGCAGTCCCCGGGGGCGGCGGGGTGAGCAGTTCTTC.

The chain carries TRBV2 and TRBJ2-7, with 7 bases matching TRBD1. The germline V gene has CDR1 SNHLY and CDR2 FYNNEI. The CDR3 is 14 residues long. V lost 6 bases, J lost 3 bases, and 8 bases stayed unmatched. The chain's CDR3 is CASSTGEVHYEQYF. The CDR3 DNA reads TGTGCCAGCAGCACAGGGGAAGTCCACTACGAGCAGTACTTC. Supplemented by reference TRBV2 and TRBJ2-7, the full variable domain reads EPEVTQTPSHQVTQMGQEVILRCVPISNHLYFYWYRQILGQKVEFLVSFYNNEISEKSEIFDDQFSVERPDGSNFTLKIRSTKLEDSAMYFCASSTGEVHYEQYFGPGTRLTVT.

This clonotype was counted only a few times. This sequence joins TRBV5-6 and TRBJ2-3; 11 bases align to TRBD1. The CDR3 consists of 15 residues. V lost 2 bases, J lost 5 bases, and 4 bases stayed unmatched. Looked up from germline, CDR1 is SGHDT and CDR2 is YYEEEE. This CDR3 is CASSFGQGAGDTQYF. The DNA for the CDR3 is TGTGCCAGCAGCTTTGGACAGGGGGCCGGAGATACGCAGTATTTT.

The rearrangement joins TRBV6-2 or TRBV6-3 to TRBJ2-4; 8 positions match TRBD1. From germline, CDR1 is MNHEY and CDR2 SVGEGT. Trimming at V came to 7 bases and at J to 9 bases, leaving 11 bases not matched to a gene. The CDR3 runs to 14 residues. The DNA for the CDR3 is TGTGCCAGCACCTCAGAAGGACAGGGACGCATTCAGTACTTC. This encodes CASTSEGQGRIQYF.

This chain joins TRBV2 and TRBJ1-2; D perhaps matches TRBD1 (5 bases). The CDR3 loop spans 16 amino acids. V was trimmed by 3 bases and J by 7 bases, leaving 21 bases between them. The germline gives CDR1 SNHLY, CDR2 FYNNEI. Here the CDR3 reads CASSDGGTRTIRGYTF. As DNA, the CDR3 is TGTGCCAGCAGTGACGGGGGTACCAGGACTATACGTGGCTACACCTTC.

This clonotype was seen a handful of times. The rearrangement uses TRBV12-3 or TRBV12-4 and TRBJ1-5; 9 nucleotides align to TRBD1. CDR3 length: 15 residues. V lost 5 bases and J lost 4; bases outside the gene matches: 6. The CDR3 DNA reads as TGTGCCAGCAGTGGGACAGGGCCGAAAAATCAGCCCCAGCATTTT. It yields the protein CASSGTGPKNQPQHF.

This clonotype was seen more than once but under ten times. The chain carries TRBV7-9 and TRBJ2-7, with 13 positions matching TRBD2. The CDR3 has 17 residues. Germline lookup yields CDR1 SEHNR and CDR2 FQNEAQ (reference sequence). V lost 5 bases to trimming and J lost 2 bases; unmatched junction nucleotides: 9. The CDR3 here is CASSPGTSGDVAYEQYF. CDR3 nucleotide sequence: TGTGCCAGCAGCCCCGGGACTAGCGGGGACGTCGCCTACGAGCAGTACTTC. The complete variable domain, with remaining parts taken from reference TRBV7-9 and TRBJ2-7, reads DTGVSQNPRHKITKRGQNVTFRCDPISEHNRLYWYRQTLGQGPEFLTYFQNEAQLEKSRLLSDRFSAERPKGSFSTLEIQRTEQGDSAMYLCASSPGTSGDVAYEQYFGPGTRLTVT.

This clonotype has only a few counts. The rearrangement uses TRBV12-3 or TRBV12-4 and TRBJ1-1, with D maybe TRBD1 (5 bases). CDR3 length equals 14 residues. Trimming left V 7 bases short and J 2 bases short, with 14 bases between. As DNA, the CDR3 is TGTGCCAGCATTGAACGGGACCTTAACACTGAAGCTTTCTTT. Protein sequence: CASIERDLNTEAFF.

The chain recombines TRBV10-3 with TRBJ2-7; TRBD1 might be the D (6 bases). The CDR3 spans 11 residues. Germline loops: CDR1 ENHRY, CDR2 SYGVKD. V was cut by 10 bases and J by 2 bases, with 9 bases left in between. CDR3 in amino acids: CATGDPYEQYF. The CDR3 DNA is TGTGCCACAGGGGACCCCTACGAGCAGTACTTC.

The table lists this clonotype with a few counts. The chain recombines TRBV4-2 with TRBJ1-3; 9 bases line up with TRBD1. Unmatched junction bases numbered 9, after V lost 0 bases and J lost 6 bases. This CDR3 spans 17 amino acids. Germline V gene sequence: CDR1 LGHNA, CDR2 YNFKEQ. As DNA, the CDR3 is TGTGCCAGCAGCCAAGAAGCAACAGGGGGCGCGTCAAACACCATATATTTT. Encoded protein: CASSQEATGGASNTIYF.

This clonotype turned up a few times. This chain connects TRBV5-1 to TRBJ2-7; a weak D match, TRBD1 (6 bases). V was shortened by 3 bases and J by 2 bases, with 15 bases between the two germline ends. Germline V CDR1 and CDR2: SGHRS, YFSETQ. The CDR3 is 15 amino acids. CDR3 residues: CASSSGTSETYEQYF. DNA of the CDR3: TGCGCCAGCAGCTCCGGGACATCCGAAACCTACGAGCAGTACTTC.